This T cell receptor beta chain was identified during a study of Ad26.COV2.S vaccination and SARS-CoV-2 variants. Data came from immunoSEQ multiplex PCR; TCRdb stores just in-frame clones and leaves some out. In the table there are over 110,000 clones, 80% to 90% of which are singletons. A word on this clone: The antigen is undetermined.

The CDR3 is 13 amino acids. Deletions cut 9 bases from V and 5 bases from J, with 16 bases between. Study-wide results and limits: Estimates derived from TCR breadth and depth analyses may have underestimated total T cell responses. Greater spike-specific TCR breadth was seen in vaccine recipients than in placebo recipients.

V usage is TRBV12-3 or TRBV12-4 and J usage is TRBJ1-1; D is possibly TRBD1 (5 bases). Specimen: peripheral blood, collected after recovery from COVID-19. The receptor was isolated from a human donor who had recovered from COVID-19. The CDR3 protein is CARRLGTSTEAFF. The CDR3 DNA reads TGTGCCAGAAGGCTTGGGACGAGTACTGAAGCTTTCTTT.